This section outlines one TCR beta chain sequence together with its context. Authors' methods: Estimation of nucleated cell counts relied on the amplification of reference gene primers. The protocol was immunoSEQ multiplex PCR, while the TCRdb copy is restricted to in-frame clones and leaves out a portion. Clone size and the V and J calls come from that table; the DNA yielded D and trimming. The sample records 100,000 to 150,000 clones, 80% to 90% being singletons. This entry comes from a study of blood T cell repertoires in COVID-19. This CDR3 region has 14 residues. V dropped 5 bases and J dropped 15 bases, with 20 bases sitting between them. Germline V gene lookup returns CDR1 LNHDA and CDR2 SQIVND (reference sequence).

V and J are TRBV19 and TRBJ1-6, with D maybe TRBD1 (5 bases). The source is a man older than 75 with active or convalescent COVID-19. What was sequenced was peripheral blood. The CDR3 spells CASSGATFTPHLHF. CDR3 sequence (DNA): TGTGCCAGTAGTGGGGCGACGTTTACTCCCCACCTCCACTTT.